What follows are 21 T cell receptor beta chains derived from one specimen sequenced in a study of shared clonotypes between healthy human individuals. Method: immunoSEQ multiplex PCR; TCRdb's copy keeps in-frame clones and lacks some. Seen here are about 2 million clones, around 95% observed once, and the top ten hold roughly 0.13%. The sequencing sample was made of naive CD4+ T cells sorted from blood. Described subset: CD45RA+ positively selected. The receptors come from a man aged 18 to 29 in good health.

The chain employs TRBV4-1 and TRBJ2-3; 7 bases align to TRBD2. Germline-derived CDR1 and CDR2 are MGHRA and YSYEKL. V shed 4 bases, J shed 1 base, and the junction held 5 bases outside the gene matches. The CDR3 sequence is 15 residues long. The CDR3 loop is CASSLMAGGTDTQYF. CDR3 nucleotide sequence: TGCGCCAGCAGCCTCATGGCGGGGGGCACAGATACGCAGTATTTT.

This CDR3 reads CASSESKGQSGELFF. CDR3 coding DNA: TGCGCCAGCAGTGAGTCGAAGGGGCAGTCCGGGGAGCTGTTTTTT. The chain links TRBV10-1 to TRBJ2-2; possible D gene TRBD1, 5 bases. Germline-derived CDR1 and CDR2 are WNHNN and SYGVQD (reference sequence). This CDR3 region has 15 residues. V lost 0 bases and J lost 6, with 11 bases in between.

The chain employs TRBV6-1 and TRBJ2-7; no clear D. Germline CDR1 is MNHNS and CDR2 is SASEGT. The CDR3 length is 13 residues. V was cut by 11 bases and J by 0 bases, with 14 bases left in between. The chain's CDR3 is CAVSREHSYEQYF. The CDR3 nucleotides read TGTGCCGTCAGTAGGGAACACTCCTACGAGCAGTACTTC.

The rearrangement joins TRBV5-4 to TRBJ2-5; D might be TRBD1 (6 bases). The CDR3 sequence is 15 residues long. Trimming removed 3 bases at V and 4 bases at J, with 16 bases between. Germline CDR1 SGHNT, CDR2 YYREEE (reference sequence). The CDR3 reads CASSSGHSLIETQYF. Written as DNA, the CDR3 is TGTGCCAGCAGCTCGGGACATAGCTTAATAGAGACCCAGTACTTC.

CDR3 residues: CASIRIGARGSSLHF. As DNA, the CDR3 is TGTGCCAGCATCAGAATAGGAGCCAGGGGTTCCAGTCTCCACTTT. The V call is TRBV2, the J call TRBJ1-6; TRBD1 is a possible D gene (6 bases). Trimming removed 7 bases from V and 16 bases from J, with 26 bases in between. Germline lookup yields CDR1 SNHLY and CDR2 FYNNEI. The CDR3 extends over 15 amino acids.

The chain couples TRBV19 to TRBJ1-4; 7 nucleotides align to TRBD1. The CDR3 totals 13 residues. Germline V gene data show CDR1 as LNHDA and CDR2 as SQIVND (reference sequence). Germline trimming cut 8 bases from V and 8 bases from J; bases unmatched to any gene: 8. The chain's CDR3 is CASCDRAVEKLFF. The DNA of the CDR3 is TGTGCCAGTTGCGACAGGGCGGTAGAAAAACTGTTTTTT.

This chain connects TRBV19 to TRBJ2-1; 8 bases agree with TRBD1. The germline V gene has CDR1 LNHDA and CDR2 SQIVND (reference sequence). With V trimmed by 5 bases and J by 0 bases, 3 bases remained unmatched. This CDR3 has 15 amino acids. The CDR3 protein is CASSVTGGSYNEQFF. In DNA, the CDR3 is TGTGCCAGTAGTGTCACAGGGGGCTCCTACAATGAGCAGTTCTTC.

J is TRBJ1-6 and V is TRBV30; TRBD1 might be the D (6 bases). Trimming removed 8 bases from V and 7 bases from J, with 12 bases in between. The length of the CDR3 is 12 residues. CDR1 and CDR2 (germline): GTSNPN, SVGIG (reference sequence). The CDR3 sequence: CAGGRGNSPLHF. The CDR3 bases are TGTGCCGGGGGCAGGGGAAATTCACCCCTCCACTTT.

The rearrangement joins TRBV7-9 to TRBJ2-6; no reliable D call. Germline CDR1 SEHNR, CDR2 FQNEAQ (reference sequence). This CDR3 contains 14 residues. V was pared by 5 bases and J by 6 bases, with 11 bases between. The DNA for the CDR3 is TGTGCCAGCAGCCCTGCTCTAACGGCCAACGTCCTGACTTTC. Protein: CASSPALTANVLTF.

This chain connects TRBV30 to TRBJ1-6, with D possibly TRBD1 on 5 matching bases. CDR3 size: 12 residues. Trimming stripped 8 bases from V and 5 bases from J, with 10 bases between. Germline CDR1 GTSNPN, CDR2 SVGIG (reference sequence). The CDR3: CAGGLNNSPLHF. In DNA, the CDR3 is TGTGCCGGGGGACTAAATAATTCACCCCTCCACTTT.

V and J are TRBV2 and TRBJ1-4; the D is unclear. The CDR3 is made up of 15 amino acids. Germline values: CDR1 SNHLY, CDR2 FYNNEI. Between the trimmed V and J ends, which lost 7 bases and 0 bases, there was a span of 12 bases. The CDR3 region is CASTAFGATNEKLFF. In DNA, the CDR3 is TGTGCCAGCACTGCATTTGGAGCAACTAATGAAAAACTGTTTTTT.

V usage is TRBV30 and J usage is TRBJ1-6; D ambiguous. Deletions cut 3 bases from V and 9 bases from J, with 9 bases between. Per germline, CDR1 GTSNPN and CDR2 SVGIG (reference sequence). The CDR3 totals 12 residues. The CDR3 coding sequence is TGTGCCTGGAGAGCCCCAGGTTCACCCCTCCACTTT. Translation gives CAWRAPGSPLHF. The variable domain in full, completed from reference TRBV30 and TRBJ1-6, reads SQTIHQWPATLVQPVGSPLSLECTVEGTSNPNLYWYRQAAGRGLQLLFYSVGIGQISSEVPQNLSASRPQDRQFILSSKKLLLSDSGFYLCAWRAPGSPLHFGNGTRLTVT.

A word on this clone: Sequence at one end of the junction differs from germline and may be a read error. Additional DNA sequences in this sample encode the identical CDR3. The chain combines TRBV11-2 with TRBJ2-7; the match to TRBD1 covers 9 bases. The CDR3 spans 15 residues. Germline CDR1 is SGHAT and CDR2 is FQNNGV. The CDR3 spells CASSPQMTGGYEQYF. In DNA form, the CDR3 reads TGTGCCAGCAGCCCCCAAATGACAGGGGGGTACGAGCAATACTTC.

The CDR3 reads CASSPPSPAGDIQYF. The CDR3 DNA reads as TGTGCCAGCAGCCCTCCTTCCCCCGCGGGGGACATTCAGTACTTC. V usage is TRBV7-2 and J usage is TRBJ2-4; 7 bases fit TRBD2. This CDR3 comprises 15 residues. The V gene's germline CDR1 is SGHTA and CDR2 FQGNSA. Trimming took 5 bases from V and 8 from J; bases not matched to a gene: 12.

The V gene is TRBV5-4, the J gene TRBJ2-2, with a possible D match to TRBD1 (5 bases). Per germline, CDR1 SGHNT and CDR2 YYREEE (reference sequence). The CDR3 loop spans 15 amino acids. Trimming cost V 2 bases and J 1 base, with 9 bases left between them. The chain's CDR3 is CASSFAGWNTGELFF. CDR3 nucleotides: TGTGCCAGCAGCTTCGCAGGGTGGAACACCGGGGAGCTGTTTTTT.

About this clone itself: Other DNA sequences of this sample code for an identical CDR3. The rearrangement uses TRBV5-1 and TRBJ2-3, with 9 bases identical to TRBD2. Germline CDR1 reads SGHRS; CDR2 reads YFSETQ. With 2 bases clipped from V and 6 bases from J, the junction kept 4 bases outside the gene matches. The CDR3 contains 14 residues. The CDR3 loop is CASSLAGGPDTQYF. As DNA, the CDR3 is TGCGCCAGCAGCTTAGCGGGGGGCCCGGATACGCAGTATTTT.

The chain uses TRBV6-5 and TRBJ1-3; a possible D gene is TRBD1 (5 bases). CDR1 is MNHEY and CDR2 is SVGAGI in the germline V gene. The CDR3 totals 14 residues. V gave up 5 bases and J gave up 4 bases, with 12 bases separating them. CDR3 protein: CASSRQGIGNTIYF. The CDR3 DNA sequence: TGTGCCAGCAGTCGTCAGGGAATCGGAAACACCATATATTTT.

This chain links TRBV2 with TRBJ2-1, with 8 nucleotides matching TRBD1. J was trimmed by 2 bases and V by 6 bases; bases with no gene match: 3. CDR1 SNHLY and CDR2 FYNNEI come from the germline V gene. This CDR3 comprises 14 residues. CDR3 protein: CASRKTGAYNEQFF. The CDR3 DNA follows: TGTGCCAGCAGAAAGACAGGGGCCTACAATGAGCAGTTCTTC.

The chain has TRBV7-2 and TRBJ2-1; D remains ambiguous. CDR1 is SGHTA and CDR2 is FQGNSA in the germline V gene. The V and J ends lost 6 bases and 11 bases respectively, with 14 bases between them. The CDR3 spans 12 residues. In DNA form, the CDR3 reads TGTGCCAGCAGTTCACCCCCTGAGAAGCAGTTCTTC. Translated, it gives CASSSPPEKQFF.

The chain uses TRBV29-1 and TRBJ1-2; 8 nucleotides line up with TRBD1. The J segment lost 4 bases and the V segment lost 5 bases, leaving 9 bases of the junction unmatched. CDR1 is SQVTM and CDR2 is ANQGSEA in the germline V gene. This CDR3 comprises 14 residues. CDR3 residues: CSVTRDRSAYGYTF. The CDR3 region has the DNA TGCAGCGTTACCAGGGACAGGTCTGCCTATGGCTACACCTTC. The full variable domain, completed using reference TRBV29-1 and TRBJ1-2, is SAVISQKPSRDICQRGTSLTIQCQVDSQVTMMFWYRQQPGQSLTLIATANQGSEATYESGFVIDKFPISRPNLTFSTLTVSNMSPEDSSIYLCSVTRDRSAYGYTFGSGTRLTVV.

This chain joins TRBV15 and TRBJ2-2; no clear D. The V and J ends lost 4 bases and 4 bases respectively, with 19 bases between them. From germline, CDR1 is LNHNV and CDR2 YYDKDF (reference sequence). The CDR3 loop spans 17 amino acids. CDR3 region: CATSTTGFRLTTGELFF. The CDR3, as DNA: TGTGCCACCAGCACGACCGGCTTCAGACTCACCACCGGGGAGCTGTTTTTT.